Listed here are 22 T cell receptor beta chains from one sample, sequenced in a study of identical twins. Via MiXCR, TCRdb re-called the 5' RACE reads, giving one row per CDR3 protein. The sample lists roughly 690,000 distinct CDR3 sequences, approximately 22% occurring once. The same data also went into a second study, on T cells expressing NK-cell markers.

The specimen sequenced was PBMCs. The receptors here all came from a woman in her late teens or twenties in good health.

There are many counts of this clonotype. The CDR3 sequence: CSAYSGSSYNEQFF. CDR3 coding DNA: TGCAGTGCGTATAGCGGAAGCTCCTACAATGAGCAGTTCTTC. The gene calls are TRBV20-1 and TRBJ2-1, with a possible D match to TRBD2 (6 bases). Deletions cut 6 bases from V and 0 bases from J, with 12 bases between. The CDR3 runs 14 residues. Germline V CDR1 and CDR2: DFQATT, SNEGSKA (reference sequence).

This clonotype showed up many times. The chain joins TRBV7-8 to TRBJ2-7; D is possibly TRBD2 (6 bases). The CDR3 has 15 amino acids. V shed 1 base and J shed 2 bases, with 12 bases lying between them. Germline loops: CDR1 SGHVS, CDR2 FQNEAQ. CDR3 amino acids: CASSLGSSVAYEQYF. As DNA, the CDR3 is TGTGCCAGCAGCTTAGGGTCTAGCGTAGCCTACGAGCAGTACTTC.

The rearrangement joins TRBV12-3 or TRBV12-4 to TRBJ2-7; the D is unclear. This CDR3 region has 13 residues. V lost 6 bases and J lost 6, with 15 bases in between. As DNA, the CDR3 is TGTGCCAGCAGCGCCCGGTTCCGCGGCGAGCAGTACTTC. Its protein product is CASSARFRGEQYF.

This clonotype came up a few times. This chain connects TRBV12-3 or TRBV12-4 to TRBJ2-3, with D uncertain. The CDR3 contains 15 residues. The V end was cut by 5 bases, the J end by 5 bases, with 17 bases between. The CDR3, as DNA: TGTGCCAGCAGTCTACGGCCATTTTCGGGAGATACGCAGTATTTT. This sequence encodes CASSLRPFSGDTQYF.

The chain couples TRBV7-3 to TRBJ2-5; D is ambiguous. The CDR3 totals 13 residues. V lost 4 bases and J 3 bases, leaving 9 bases between the germline ends. Germline V gene data show CDR1 as SGHTA and CDR2 as FQGTGA. CDR3 in DNA: TGTGCCAGCAGCTCCCAGCGTGAAGAGACCCAGTACTTC. It specifies CASSSQREETQYF.

The chain uses TRBV4-3 and TRBJ2-5, with no clear D. From germline, CDR1 is LGHNA and CDR2 YSLEER. V was pared by 0 bases and J by 4 bases, with 15 bases between. This CDR3 has 16 amino acids. This CDR3 reads CASSQETPRLGETQYF. CDR3 DNA sequence: TGCGCCAGCAGCCAAGAAACCCCTCGGCTTGGAGAGACCCAGTACTTC.

This chain joins TRBV7-8 and TRBJ2-1; D unresolved. V lost 0 bases to trimming and J lost 6 bases, with 9 bases between them. This CDR3 spans 14 amino acids. Looked up from germline, CDR1 is SGHVS and CDR2 is FQNEAQ. CDR3 DNA sequence: TGTGCCAGCAGCTTAGCCCGGACCCTCAATGAGCAGTTCTTC. Protein sequence: CASSLARTLNEQFF.

This clonotype was observed a few times. In DNA form, the CDR3 reads TGTGCCAGCAGCCAGAGATGGACTAGCGGGCATTACAATGAGCAGTTCTTC. This codes for CASSQRWTSGHYNEQFF. The V and J genes are TRBV3-1 and TRBJ2-1, with TRBD2 identical over 11 bases. Germline V gene lookup returns CDR1 LGHDT and CDR2 YNNKEL (reference sequence). With 3 bases clipped from V and 4 bases from J, the junction kept 8 bases outside the gene matches. This CDR3 is built from 17 residues.

V gene TRBV11-3 combines with J gene TRBJ2-1, with TRBD1 matching over 7 bases. V lost 6 bases and J lost 7; bases outside the gene matches: 12. The CDR3 covers 15 residues. CDR1 is SGHNT and CDR2 is YENEEA in the germline V gene. CDR3 coding DNA: TGTGCCAGCAGTACAACACAGGGGAAGAGGAATGAGCAGTTCTTC. It encodes CASSTTQGKRNEQFF.

This clonotype was recorded at least ten times. This sequence joins TRBV20-1 and TRBJ2-1; tentatively, D is TRBD2 (5 bases). The CDR3 length is 8 residues. The germline V gene encodes CDR1 DFQATT and CDR2 SNEGSKA (reference sequence). The chain's CDR3 is CSAGEQFF. The CDR3 DNA sequence: TGCTCGGCGGGTGAGCAGTTCTTC.

The CDR3 nucleotides read TGTGCCAGCTCACACAAGACCCCCTACGAGCAGTACTTC. Translating gives CASSHKTPYEQYF. This chain joins TRBV18 and TRBJ2-7; D remains ambiguous. Germline V CDR1 and CDR2: KGHSH, LQKENI. The CDR3 sequence is 13 residues long. Trimming took off 4 bases at V and 2 bases at J, with 9 bases between the two ends.

V is TRBV29-1 and J is TRBJ2-3; D may be TRBD2 (6 bases). Germline V gene sequence: CDR1 SQVTM, CDR2 ANQGSEA. The CDR3 has 13 amino acids. Trimming cost V 4 bases and J 11 bases, with 19 bases left between them. The CDR3 sequence is CSVGTGGGRGQYF. CDR3 nucleotides: TGCAGCGTTGGAACTGGGGGAGGTCGCGGGCAGTATTTT.

This rearrangement joins TRBV5-6 to TRBJ1-2; D call uncertain. The V gene lost 4 bases and the J gene lost 7 bases, with 11 bases spanning the gap. The CDR3 length is 12 residues. Per germline, CDR1 SGHDT and CDR2 YYEEEE. The CDR3 sequence is CASSPFGAGYTF. The CDR3 DNA follows: TGTGCCAGCAGCCCGTTTGGTGCTGGCTACACCTTC.

As DNA, the CDR3 is TGTGCCAGCAGTGAAGGAGCTAGCGGGAGTGAAGAGACCCAGTACTTC. Residues: CASSEGASGSEETQYF. The V call is TRBV25-1, the J call TRBJ2-5, with TRBD2 matching over 10 bases. Germline V CDR1 and CDR2: MGHDK, SYGVNS. The CDR3 is made up of 16 amino acids. Trimming cost V 2 bases and J 3 bases; bases outside gene matches: 6. The whole variable domain, remainder taken from reference TRBV25-1 and TRBJ2-5, is EADIYQTPRYLVIGTGKKITLECSQTMGHDKMYWYQQDPGMELHLIHYSYGVNSTEKGDLSSESTVSRIRTEHFPLTLESARPSHTSQYLCASSEGASGSEETQYFGPGTRLLVL.

This clonotype was seen repeatedly, ten times or more. The chain joins TRBV2 to TRBJ2-7, with TRBD2 as a possible D gene (5 bases). This CDR3 is 13 amino acids long. V was shortened by 6 bases and J by 4 bases, with 13 bases between the two germline ends. Germline V gene data show CDR1 as SNHLY and CDR2 as FYNNEI. As DNA, the CDR3 is TGTGCCAGCAGGGACTTCGTATTATACGAGCAGTACTTC. It encodes CASRDFVLYEQYF.

In this sample, this clonotype turned up many times. V usage is TRBV20-1 and J usage is TRBJ1-3; 7 bases are a match to TRBD1. This CDR3 is 14 amino acids long. V lost 1 base and J lost 8; bases outside the gene matches: 8. The germline gives CDR1 DFQATT, CDR2 SNEGSKA (reference sequence). CDR3 sequence: CSARAQTGSHTIYF. DNA of the CDR3: TGCAGTGCTAGAGCCCAGACAGGGTCACACACCATATATTTT.

This clonotype was found many times. The rearrangement uses TRBV7-3 and TRBJ2-1, with TRBD1 matching 10 bases. J lost 5 bases, V lost 1 base, and 8 bases had no gene match. Germline CDR1 SGHTA, CDR2 FQGTGA. The CDR3 has 17 amino acids. The CDR3 region is CASSLSAGTGDNNEQFF. CDR3 DNA: TGTGCCAGCAGCTTAAGTGCGGGGACAGGGGACAACAATGAGCAGTTCTTC.

This clonotype was detected only a few times. The chain's CDR3 is CASRTTVSYEQYF. The CDR3 DNA follows: TGTGCAAGTCGGACAACCGTATCCTACGAGCAGTACTTC. The chain uses TRBV12-2 and TRBJ2-7. TRBV12-2 represents a pseudogene. This CDR3 region has 13 residues.

The rearrangement links TRBV6-1 to TRBJ2-5; TRBD2 agrees at 10 bases. Germline V gene lookup returns CDR1 MNHNS and CDR2 SASEGT. This CDR3 region has 15 residues. V was clipped by 8 bases and J by 5 bases; unmatched bases: 11. The CDR3 region is CASGLAGAGRETQYF. As DNA, the CDR3 is TGTGCCAGCGGCCTAGCGGGAGCCGGCCGGGAGACCCAGTACTTC.

This clonotype was seen only a few times. The CDR3 sequence: CASSLEAKGLEQYF. The CDR3 nucleotides read TGTGCCAGCAGCTTAGAGGCGAAGGGACTCGAGCAGTACTTC. The chain joins TRBV7-6 to TRBJ2-7, with D tentatively TRBD2 (6 bases). Trimming left V 1 base short and J 6 bases short, with 13 bases between. The CDR3 contains 14 residues. Looked up from germline, CDR1 is SGHVS and CDR2 is FNYEAQ.

The V gene is TRBV5-1, the J gene TRBJ1-2; the match to TRBD1 covers 7 bases. V lost 3 bases and J lost 2; bases outside the gene matches: 4. The germline CDR1 and CDR2 sequences are SGHRS and YFSETQ. The CDR3 extends over 14 amino acids. CDR3 nucleotide sequence: TGCGCCAGCAGCTCCCCGGGACAGAACTATGGCTACACCTTC. As protein: CASSSPGQNYGYTF.

The J gene is TRBJ2-3, the V gene TRBV12-5, with TRBD1 as a possible D gene (5 bases). Trimming left V 6 bases short and J 2 bases short, with 15 bases between. Germline V lookup: CDR1 LGHNT, CDR2 FRNRAP. CDR3 size: 15 residues. The DNA for the CDR3 is TGTGCTAGTGGCTCCTCCGACAGAAACACAGATACGCAGTATTTT. Amino acids: CASGSSDRNTDTQYF.